Following are 18 T cell receptor beta chains from one sample sequenced in a study of CD8 T cells in Susac syndrome. When the RNA was reverse transcribed, random hexamers were used with an input of about 0.5 to 1 ug. TCRdb analysed the immunoSEQ multiplex PCR reads with MiXCR anew, one entry per CDR3 protein. The sample gives around 200,000 distinct CDR3 sequences, 90% to 95% of which show up once; 0.1% is in the top ten. The material sequenced was CD4+ T cells from PBMCs. The receptors shown here come from a human donor in good health.

The rearrangement links TRBV14 to TRBJ2-5; D gene unclear. The V gene's germline CDR1 is SGHDN and CDR2 FVKESK. The CDR3 runs 13 residues. Trimming took 4 bases from V and 7 from J, leaving 13 bases between them. DNA of the CDR3: TGTGCCAGCAGCCGCGCCAGAGGTGGGACCCAGTACTTC. Translation: CASSRARGGTQYF.

The rearrangement joins TRBV18 to TRBJ2-5; TRBD1 matches 12 bases. CDR1 and CDR2 from the germline V gene are KGHSH and LQKENI. The CDR3 is 14 amino acids. Losses at the gene ends were 3 bases for V and 4 bases for J; bases not matched to a gene: 0. The chain's CDR3 is CASSPGQGAETQYF. The DNA for the CDR3 is TGTGCCAGCTCACCGGGACAGGGGGCAGAGACCCAGTACTTC.

The genes are TRBV29-1 and TRBJ2-7; either TRBD1 or TRBD2 may fit D (5 bases each). CDR3 length equals 11 residues. V was clipped by 6 bases and J by 0 bases, with 6 bases between them. Germline V lookup: CDR1 SQVTM, CDR2 ANQGSEA. The CDR3, as DNA: TGCAGCGTGGGGGACTCCTACGAGCAGTACGTC. Amino acids: CSVGDSYEQYV.

The chain combines TRBV4-3 with TRBJ1-4, with D possibly matching TRBD1 (6 bases). The ends were cut back, 0 bases at V and 5 bases at J, with 10 bases in the middle. From germline, CDR1 is LGHNA and CDR2 YSLEER. This CDR3 contains 15 residues. The CDR3 coding sequence is TGCGCCAGCAGCCAAGATAGGCAGGGGAATGAAAAACTGTTTTTT. Protein product: CASSQDRQGNEKLFF.

The CDR3 protein is CSAERTGGAGGYTF. As DNA, the CDR3 is TGCAGTGCTGAACGGACCGGGGGCGCGGGGGGCTACACCTTC. The V and J genes are TRBV20-1 and TRBJ1-2; D is perhaps TRBD1 (6 bases). Trimming cost V 5 bases and J 8 bases, with 21 bases left between them. There are 14 residues in the CDR3. Germline values: CDR1 DFQATT, CDR2 SNEGSKA (reference sequence).

This chain links TRBV19 with TRBJ1-2; D gene uncertain. V lost 6 bases and J lost 2, with 7 bases in between. The CDR3 consists of 12 residues. Germline V gene lookup returns CDR1 LNHDA and CDR2 SQIVND (reference sequence). CDR3 residues: CASRSGNYGYTF. In DNA form, the CDR3 reads TGTGCCAGTAGGTCGGGCAACTATGGCTACACCTTC.

The J gene is TRBJ2-7, the V gene TRBV28; 8 bases are shared with TRBD2. V lost 4 bases to trimming and J lost 3 bases; unmatched junction nucleotides: 2. Germline-derived CDR1 and CDR2 are MDHEN and SYDVKM. This CDR3 has 13 amino acids. The CDR3 DNA reads TGTGCCAGCAGTTACGGGACTAGCTACGAGCAGTACGTC. Protein product: CASSYGTSYEQYV.

V is TRBV2 and J is TRBJ2-1; D may match TRBD1 or TRBD2 (5 bases each). CDR3 length: 13 amino acids. Germline assignment: CDR1 SNHLY and CDR2 FYNNEI. V dropped 11 bases and J dropped 4 bases, with 15 bases sitting between them. In nucleotides, the CDR3 is TGTGCCGGGGAAGGGACCGCATACAATGAGCAGTTCTTC. Its translation is CAGEGTAYNEQFF.

The V and J genes are TRBV12-3 or TRBV12-4 and TRBJ2-1, with 7 bases that match TRBD1. The CDR3 extends over 13 amino acids. Unmatched junction bases numbered 6, after V lost 5 bases and J lost 8 bases. The CDR3 DNA reads TGTGCCAGCAGTAGCAGGGGGTTCGATGAGCAGTTCTTC. This gives the protein CASSSRGFDEQFF.

This clonotype was counted once. The genes are TRBV3-1 and TRBJ2-1, with 11 bases matching TRBD2. There are 18 residues in the CDR3. Germline assignment: CDR1 LGHDT and CDR2 YNNKEL (reference sequence). V dropped 4 bases and J dropped 4; count of bases not matched to a gene: 12. The CDR3 bases are TGTGCCAGCAGCCCCAAAATAATGCGACTAGCGGGGTACAATGAGCAGTTCTTC. Protein sequence: CASSPKIMRLAGYNEQFF.

This clonotype was picked up one time. The chain couples TRBV20-1 to TRBJ2-7; possible D gene TRBD2, 5 bases. Trimming took off 1 base at V and 6 bases at J, with 7 bases between the two ends. This CDR3 region has 11 residues. Germline CDR1 DFQATT, CDR2 SNEGSKA (reference sequence). CDR3 region: CSARGTAEQYV. CDR3 bases: TGCAGTGCTAGAGGGACTGCCGAGCAGTACGTC.

This chain links TRBV18 with TRBJ2-1, with 7 nucleotides matching TRBD2. The CDR3 loop spans 15 amino acids. The germline V gene has CDR1 KGHSH and CDR2 LQKENI. V trimming: 6 bases; J trimming: 4 bases; junction bases outside the gene matches: 9. CDR3 loop: CASSEAGIIYNEQFF. The CDR3 DNA reads TGTGCCAGCTCTGAAGCGGGAATCATTTACAATGAGCAGTTCTTC.

V usage is TRBV29-1 and J usage is TRBJ1-2; D ambiguous. The CDR3 is 14 residues long. The V end was cut by 3 bases, the J end by 0 bases, with 11 bases between. CDR1 and CDR2 from the germline V gene are SQVTM and ANQGSEA. The CDR3 DNA reads TGCAGCGTTGAGGTGGGCATCGCTAACTATGGCTACACCTTC. It translates to CSVEVGIANYGYTF.

The CDR3 bases are TGTGCCAGTAAGGAGGGGAACCATGAGCAGTTCTTC. Its translation is CASKEGNHEQFF. The rearrangement joins TRBV19 to TRBJ2-1; the D gene is possibly TRBD2 (6 bases). The CDR3 totals 12 residues. CDR1 is LNHDA, CDR2 SQIVND, per germline (reference sequence). V lost 7 bases to trimming and J lost 8 bases, with 12 bases between them.

CDR3 sequence reads: CATSPQGNQPQHF. Written as DNA, the CDR3 is TGTGCCACCAGCCCACAGGGTAATCAGCCCCAGCATTTT. The J gene is TRBJ1-5, the V gene TRBV15; maybe TRBD1 (6 bases). The CDR3 is 13 amino acids. Trimming took 5 bases from V and 4 from J, leaving 9 bases between them. CDR1 is LNHNV and CDR2 is YYDKDF in the germline V gene (reference sequence).

This chain uses TRBV5-4 with TRBJ2-1; weak D call: TRBD2 (6 bases). The CDR3 is 15 amino acids. Germline assignment: CDR1 SGHNT and CDR2 YYREEE (reference sequence). Deletions cut 0 bases from V and 8 bases from J, with 15 bases between. CDR3 protein: CASSLDSRLGHEQFF. CDR3 DNA sequence: TGTGCCAGCAGCTTGGATTCCCGACTAGGCCATGAGCAGTTCTTC.

The chain joins TRBV24-1 to TRBJ2-3, with D uncertain. CDR1 KGHDR and CDR2 SFDVKD come from the germline V gene. CDR3 length equals 14 residues. Trimming took off 5 bases at V and 4 bases at J, with 12 bases between the two ends. In DNA form, the CDR3 reads TGTGCCACCAGTGTCGCCCTTCAGTCAGATACGCAGTATTTT. Amino acids: CATSVALQSDTQYF.

V usage is TRBV11-2 and J usage is TRBJ2-7; perhaps D is TRBD1 or TRBD2 (5 bases each). The ends were cut back, 6 bases at V and 3 bases at J, with 12 bases in the middle. This CDR3 spans 13 amino acids. The V gene's germline CDR1 is SGHAT and CDR2 FQNNGV. In DNA form, the CDR3 reads TGTGCCAGCAGACTCCAGGGAGTCTACGAGCAGTACGTC. Translated: CASRLQGVYEQYV.